Detailed here is one T cell receptor (beta chain). Its antigen is not known. RNA was extracted from bulk tissue without any cell sorting. Between August and November 2014, newly diagnosed, chemotherapy-naive lung cancer patients underwent thoracic surgery in China. The record originates from a study of tumor and adjacent non-tumor tissue in lung cancer. Study at large: Histology: 12 adenocarcinoma, 2 squamous cell carcinoma, 1 small cell lung cancer.

General study results and limits: Tumor repertoires had a smaller top 100 clone share than normal lung.

A modified ARM-PCR protocol with three rounds of nested PCR amplified TCRbeta. MiXCR, run by TCRdb on the multiplex PCR reads, gives a single entry per CDR3 protein. Among about 76,000 distinct CDR3 sequences listed, around two thirds were seen once. The germline gives CDR1 MNHNS, CDR2 SASEGT. Trimming left V 4 bases short and J 9 bases short, with 16 bases between. The CDR3 consists of 13 residues. The sequence was collected from a woman in her 70s with non-small cell lung cancer. Sequencing used lung tumor tissue. V gene TRBV6-1 combines with J gene TRBJ2-7; TRBD1 or TRBD2 may be the D gene (5 bases each). The CDR3 is CASSGLGTGGQYF. The CDR3 DNA reads as TGTGCCAGCAGTGGTCTAGGGACCGGTGGGCAGTACTTC.